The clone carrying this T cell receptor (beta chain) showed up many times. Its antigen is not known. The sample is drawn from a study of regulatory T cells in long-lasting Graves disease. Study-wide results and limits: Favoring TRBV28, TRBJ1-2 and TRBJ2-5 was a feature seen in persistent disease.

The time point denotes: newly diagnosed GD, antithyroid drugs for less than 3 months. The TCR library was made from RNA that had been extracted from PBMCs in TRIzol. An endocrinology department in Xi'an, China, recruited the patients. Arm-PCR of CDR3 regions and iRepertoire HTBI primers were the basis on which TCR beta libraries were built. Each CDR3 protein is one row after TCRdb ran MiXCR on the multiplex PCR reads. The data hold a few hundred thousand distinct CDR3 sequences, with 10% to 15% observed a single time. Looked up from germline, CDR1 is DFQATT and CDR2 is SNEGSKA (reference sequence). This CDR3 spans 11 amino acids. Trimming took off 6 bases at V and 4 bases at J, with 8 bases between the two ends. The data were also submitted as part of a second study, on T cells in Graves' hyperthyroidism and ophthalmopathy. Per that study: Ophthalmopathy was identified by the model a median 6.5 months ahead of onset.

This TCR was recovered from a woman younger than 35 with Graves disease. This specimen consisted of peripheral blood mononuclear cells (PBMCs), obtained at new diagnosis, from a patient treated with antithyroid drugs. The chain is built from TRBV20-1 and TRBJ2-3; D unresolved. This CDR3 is CSAYGPDTQYF. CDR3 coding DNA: TGCAGTGCCTATGGGCCAGATACGCAGTATTTT.